The 13 T cell receptor beta chains below come from one sample, sequenced in a study of human T cells and chemical hapten exposure. TCRdb analysed the RACE reads with MiXCR anew, one entry per CDR3 protein. Of approximately 74,000 distinct CDR3 sequences listed, about 32% are singletons. Sample time point: patch test 1, 2 weeks after DPC sensitization. Treatment specified: therapeutic diphenylcyclopropenone sensitization with weekly scalp DPC. This specimen was whole blood, taken in connection with sensitization to the hapten diphenylcyclopropenone (DPC). The source is a man between 35 and 55 years old with alopecia areata. Some clones in this sample may be carry-over from other donors' samples.

The V and J genes are TRBV11-2 and TRBJ2-1, with D uncertain. Trimming took off 3 bases at V and 9 bases at J, with 18 bases between the two ends. Germline CDR1 is SGHAT and CDR2 is FQNNGV. The CDR3 contains 15 residues. CDR3 amino acids: CASSLVLPPSSEQFF. The CDR3 nucleotides read TGTGCCAGCAGCTTGGTGCTACCCCCCTCGAGTGAGCAGTTCTTC.

This clonotype was counted between two and nine times. The gene calls are TRBV4-2 and TRBJ2-7; a possible D gene is TRBD2 (6 bases). CDR1 and CDR2 (germline): LGHNA, YNFKEQ. V was shortened by 0 bases and J by 3 bases, with 12 bases between the two germline ends. The CDR3 length is 15 residues. The CDR3 DNA reads TGTGCCAGCAGCCAAGAGTCCGGGAGTTACTACGAGCAGTACTTC. As protein: CASSQESGSYYEQYF.

This clonotype was seen a handful of times. The gene calls are TRBV25-1 and TRBJ2-2; 7 nucleotides align to TRBD2. Germline-derived CDR1 and CDR2 are MGHDK and SYGVNS. The CDR3 loop spans 15 amino acids. V shed 0 bases and J 7 bases; nucleotides not matched to a gene: 5. The chain's CDR3 is CASSEYALANGELFF. For the CDR3, the DNA is TGTGCCAGCAGTGAATATGCACTAGCGAACGGGGAGCTGTTTTTT.

The chain has TRBV5-1 and TRBJ1-1; D not resolved. The CDR3 is made up of 14 amino acids. Germline V gives CDR1 SGHRS, CDR2 YFSETQ. Deletions cut 0 bases from V and 2 bases from J, with 8 bases between. The CDR3 reads CASSLASLNTEAFF. CDR3 coding DNA: TGCGCCAGCAGCTTGGCGTCCCTCAACACTGAAGCTTTCTTT.

This chain links TRBV7-2 with TRBJ1-5; D possibly corresponds to TRBD1 (5 bases). Trimming took off 4 bases at V and 6 bases at J, with 10 bases between the two ends. CDR3 length: 13 amino acids. Germline V gene lookup returns CDR1 SGHTA and CDR2 FQGNSA. CDR3 sequence (DNA): TGTGCCAGCAGCTGGGGGATGGTTCAGCCCCAGCATTTT. Protein sequence: CASSWGMVQPQHF.

CDR3 amino acids: CASSLTSGIHEQYF. As DNA, the CDR3 is TGCGCCAGCAGCTTGACTAGCGGGATCCACGAGCAGTACTTC. This chain links TRBV5-1 with TRBJ2-7; TRBD2 matches at 10 bases. Germline CDR1 SGHRS, CDR2 YFSETQ. This CDR3 has 14 residues. V trimming: 1 base; J trimming: 5 bases; junction bases outside the gene matches: 3.

The chain combines TRBV6-2 or TRBV6-3 with TRBJ2-1; D is unresolved. Per germline, CDR1 MNHEY and CDR2 SVGEGT. Trimming pared 4 bases from V and 4 bases from J, leaving 8 bases between. The CDR3 length is 13 residues. The CDR3: CASSFVSYNEQFF. In DNA form, the CDR3 reads TGTGCCAGCAGTTTTGTAAGTTACAATGAGCAGTTCTTC.

V usage is TRBV7-9 and J usage is TRBJ2-7, with a weak D call TRBD2 (6 bases). Trimming left V 5 bases short and J 4 bases short, with 18 bases between. This CDR3 contains 15 residues. The germline gives CDR1 SEHNR, CDR2 FQNEAQ (reference sequence). Here the CDR3 DNA reads TGTGCCAGCAGCAAGAGATCTAGCGTTAAGTACGAGCAGTACTTC. This sequence encodes CASSKRSSVKYEQYF.

The chain couples TRBV10-3 to TRBJ1-5; the match to TRBD1 covers 7 bases. The CDR3 consists of 14 residues. Germline lookup yields CDR1 ENHRY and CDR2 SYGVKD. The J segment lost 0 bases and the V segment lost 6 bases, leaving 2 bases of the junction unmatched. The CDR3 here is CAIRRDSSNQPQHF. The CDR3, as DNA: TGTGCCATCAGAAGGGACAGTAGCAATCAGCCCCAGCATTTT.

This rearrangement joins TRBV10-3 to TRBJ2-7; possibly TRBD1 for D (6 bases). V was shortened by 4 bases and J by 0 bases, with 10 bases between the two germline ends. The CDR3 spans 14 residues. Germline CDR1 and CDR2: ENHRY and SYGVKD. The CDR3 DNA reads as TGTGCCATCAGTGGCGGACAGACCTCCTACGAGCAGTACTTC. The encoded protein is CAISGGQTSYEQYF.

This clonotype was detected only a few times. The chain joins TRBV4-1 to TRBJ2-1, with 10 nucleotides matching TRBD1. Germline V gene lookup returns CDR1 MGHRA and CDR2 YSYEKL. This CDR3 comprises 15 residues. The ends lost 1 base at V and 8 bases at J; junction bases unmatched: 5. The CDR3: CASSQGGQGSHEQFF. CDR3 nucleotide sequence: TGCGCCAGCAGCCAAGGGGGACAGGGGAGTCATGAGCAGTTCTTC.

This clonotype turned up a few times. The chain employs TRBV20-1 and TRBJ1-6, with a possible D match to TRBD1 (5 bases). Between the trimmed V and J ends, which lost 3 bases and 11 bases, there was a span of 11 bases. The length of the CDR3 is 12 residues. Germline-derived CDR1 and CDR2 are DFQATT and SNEGSKA (reference sequence). CDR3 DNA: TGCAGTGCTAGTGAGGGGAGAACACCCCTCCACTTT. This translates into CSASEGRTPLHF.

This chain joins TRBV15 and TRBJ2-1; 9 nucleotides agree with TRBD2. Germline CDR1 and CDR2: LNHNV and YYDKDF (reference sequence). This CDR3 comprises 16 residues. V lost 1 base, J lost 10 bases, and 11 bases stayed unmatched. Here the CDR3 DNA reads TGTGCCACCAGCAGAGGGGACCCCCAGACTAGCGGCGAGCAGTTCTTC. Translated: CATSRGDPQTSGEQFF.